These T cell receptor beta chains were read from a single sample in a study of shared clonotypes between healthy human individuals. Libraries were prepared by immunoSEQ multiplex PCR; TCRdb keeps only in-frame clonotypes and omits some of them. Of millions of clones in the sample, about 95% are singletons; the top ten hold roughly 1%. The sequenced material came from naive CD8+ T cells sorted from blood. The receptors here all came from a man aged 18 to 29 in good health. CDR3s include the opening cysteine and the closing phenylalanine or tryptophan. A D gene is named only where the DNA matches it firmly. Size tells how often a clone was seen (once, few, many) or the class of an expanded clone, and some rows leave it out.

-,TRBD1,TRBJ1-2,TRBV5-6,CASSWDRALDYGYTF,TGTGCCAGCAGCTGGGACAGGGCTCTTGACTATGGCTACACCTTC
-,TRBD2,TRBJ2-3,TRBV27,CASSFGPGTSGTDTQYF,TGTGCCAGCAGTTTTGGTCCCGGGACTAGCGGCACAGATACGCAGTATTTT
-,TRBD2,TRBJ2-2,TRBV6-5,CASSFIAGAGELFF,TGTGCCAGCAGTTTCATAGCGGGAGCTGGGGAGCTGTTTTTT
-,-,TRBJ2-5,TRBV28,CASSPSVLGYQETQYF,TGTGCCAGCAGTCCCAGCGTGTTGGGGTACCAAGAGACCCAGTACTTC
-,-,TRBJ2-7,TRBV6-1,CASSELAPEFESSEQYF,TGTGCCAGCAGTGAATTGGCCCCGGAGTTTGAATCATCCGAGCAGTACTTC
-,-,TRBJ2-7,TRBV27,CASSMVWERDEQYF,TGTGCCAGCAGTATGGTCTGGGAGAGGGACGAGCAGTACTTC
-,TRBD2,TRBJ2-7,TRBV28,CASSLALAGGPRQYF,TGTGCCAGCAGTTTAGCACTAGCGGGGGGGCCTCGACAGTACTTC
-,TRBD1,TRBJ2-2,TRBV19,CASSLQGASGELFF,TGTGCCAGTAGTCTTCAGGGGGCGTCCGGGGAGCTGTTTTTT
-,TRBD2,TRBJ2-1,TRBV13,CASSLGMLAAYNEQFF,TGTGCCAGCAGCTTGGGTATGCTAGCGGCTTACAATGAGCAGTTCTTC
-,-,TRBJ2-2,TRBV27,CASSFQNGELFF,TGTGCCAGCAGCTTCCAGAACGGGGAGCTGTTTTTT
-,TRBD1,TRBJ2-7,TRBV10-3,CAIIFDRANYEQYF,TGTGCCATCATTTTCGACAGGGCAAACTACGAGCAGTACTTC
-,TRBD1,TRBJ2-7,TRBV2,CAARGQGNYEQYF,TGTGCCGCACGCGGACAGGGGAACTACGAGCAGTACTTC
few,TRBD1,TRBJ1-2,TRBV5-4,CASSSPGQGLNYGYTF,TGTGCCAGCAGTTCGCCGGGACAGGGGTTAAACTATGGCTACACCTTC
once,-,TRBJ2-1,TRBV27,CASSFGLHNEQFF,TGTGCCAGCAGTTTCGGACTTCACAATGAGCAGTTCTTC
once,-,TRBJ2-7,TRBV27,CASSYRTGYEQYF,TGTGCCAGCAGTTATCGAACAGGATACGAGCAGTACTTC
-,-,TRBJ2-2,TRBV4-3,CASSQDPSADSNTGELFF,TGCGCCAGCAGCCAAGATCCGAGCGCCGACTCGAACACCGGGGAGCTGTTTTTT
once,-,TRBJ2-7,TRBV5-4,CASSLTGYEQYF,TGTGCCAGCAGCTTAACGGGCTACGAGCAGTACTTC
-,TRBD2,TRBJ2-7,TRBV4-1,CASSQGLRLAGGPHEQYF,TGCGCCAGCAGCCAAGGATTGCGACTAGCGGGGGGGCCCCACGAGCAGTACTTC
-,-,TRBJ2-1,TRBV7-8,CASSSTGIDSYNEQFF,TGTGCCAGCAGCTCCACCGGGATTGACTCCTACAATGAGCAGTTCTTC
-,-,TRBJ2-1,TRBV10-1,CASSDPAGKSPNEQFF,TGCGCCAGCAGTGATCCAGCGGGTAAATCACCCAATGAGCAGTTCTTC
-,-,TRBJ2-5,TRBV5-6,CASSLIREWETQYF,TGTGCCAGCAGCCTGATTCGGGAGTGGGAGACCCAGTACTTC
-,-,TRBJ1-1,TRBV19,CASSLAPFMNTEAFF,TGTGCCAGTAGTTTGGCCCCGTTCATGAACACTGAAGCTTTCTTT
-,TRBD1,TRBJ1-1,TRBV19,CASSIAGTGGRNTEAFF,TGTGCCAGTAGTATAGCCGGGACAGGGGGAAGAAACACTGAAGCTTTCTTT
-,-,TRBJ2-7,TRBV29-1,CSVVLGPYEQYF,TGCAGCGTCGTCCTAGGACCCTACGAGCAGTACTTC
-,TRBD2,TRBJ2-7,TRBV4-3,CASSLGLAVVGDEQYF,TGCGCCAGCAGCCTGGGACTAGCGGTAGTGGGCGACGAGCAGTACTTC
-,TRBD1,TRBJ1-5,TRBV5-6,CASSQGQWGNQPQHF,TGTGCCAGCAGCCAGGGACAGTGGGGCAATCAGCCCCAGCATTTT
-,TRBD1,TRBJ1-2,TRBV5-6,CASSLEGQGRDYGYTF,TGTGCCAGCAGCTTGGAGGGACAGGGTAGGGACTATGGCTACACCTTC
once,TRBD2,TRBJ2-5,TRBV27,CASSIVAGYQETQYF,TGTGCCAGCAGTATTGTAGCGGGATATCAAGAGACCCAGTACTTC
-,-,TRBJ1-2,TRBV27,CASSLANYGYTF,TGTGCCAGCAGTTTGGCTAACTATGGCTACACCTTC
-,-,TRBJ2-7,TRBV18,CASSPGSFGNEQYF,TGTGCCAGCTCACCCGGCAGTTTCGGGAACGAGCAGTACTTC
-,-,TRBJ2-7,TRBV27,CASSLGRAYEQYF,TGTGCCAGCAGCTTGGGACGGGCCTACGAGCAGTACTTC
-,-,TRBJ2-7,TRBV5-6,CASSLDRTYEQYF,TGTGCCAGCAGCCTAGACAGGACCTACGAGCAGTACTTC
-,TRBD1,TRBJ2-2,TRBV19,CASSISEDRGGANTGELFF,TGTGCCAGTAGTATTTCGGAAGACAGGGGAGGAGCGAACACCGGGGAGCTGTTTTTT